This record covers a single TCR beta chain. This table comes from immunoSEQ multiplex PCR, and its TCRdb copy is limited to in-frame clones, with some not included. The sample lists more than 140,000 clones, 88% occurring once. This specimen belongs to a study of T cell responses to AZD1222 COVID-19 vaccine. V lost 4 bases and J 2 bases, leaving 6 bases between the germline ends. The CDR3 runs to 12 residues. Germline-derived CDR1 and CDR2 are SNHLY and FYNNEI. This sequence was found in an adult in good health. The chain carries TRBV2 and TRBJ2-7; D gene ambiguous. Sequencing used peripheral blood, obtained on day 0 of AZD1222 vaccination. CDR3 loop: CASSASTYEQYF. CDR3 bases: TGTGCCAGCAGTGCCTCAACCTACGAGCAGTACTTC.